Given below is one TCR beta chain in context. Its specificity is unknown. No DNA is given; TCRdb re-called the 5' RACE reads and lists each CDR3 protein once. The sample totals approximately 150,000 distinct CDR3 sequences. These data originate in a study of T cells expressing NK-cell markers. The CDR3 spans 16 residues. Findings and caveats of the study: Also leading the CD3+CD56-NKG2C+ fraction in a handful of donors were these clonotypes.

What was sequenced was blood T cells: a sorted CD56 or NKG2C T cell subset, CD4+ or CD8+ T cells, or bulk PBMC T cells (not recorded which). The rearrangement links TRBV12-3 or TRBV12-4 to TRBJ2-7; TCRdb picks TRBD1, but there is no DNA to check that call. The clonotype originates from a man between 18 and 35 years old in good health. CDR3 sequence: CASSLLEGALFYEQYF.